These T cell receptor beta chains were read from a single sample in a study of blood T cell repertoires in COVID-19. Sequencing used immunoSEQ multiplex PCR; TCRdb keeps in-frame clones, though not all of them. This sample has some 300,000 clones, with approximately 91% found just once. Source material: PBMCs or T cells enriched from blood (not recorded which). The receptor source for this set is a woman aged 25-40 years who had recovered from COVID-19. CDR3s include the opening cysteine and the closing phenylalanine or tryptophan. Fields, in order: CDR3 length, D gene, J gene, clone size, V gene, CDR3 protein, CDR3 DNA. A D gene is named only where the DNA matches it firmly. Size is stated for part of the rows, as once, few or many counts, or as a class when the clone is expanded.

15	TRBD1	TRBJ1-5	-	TRBV28	CASSLYRGRGQPQHF	TGTGCCAGCAGTTTATACAGGGGGCGCGGTCAGCCCCAGCATTTT
16	TRBD1	TRBJ2-1	-	TRBV28	CASSLWDRGSGGEQFF	TGTGCCAGCAGTTTATGGGACAGGGGGTCGGGTGGTGAGCAGTTCTTC
14	-	TRBJ2-1	-	TRBV5-1	CASSPAGLNNEQFF	TGCGCCAGCAGCCCCGCAGGATTGAACAATGAGCAGTTCTTC
15	-	TRBJ1-4	-	TRBV11-2	CASSLGGLANEKLFF	TGTGCCAGCAGCTTAGGAGGGTTAGCTAATGAAAAACTGTTTTTT
9	-	TRBJ1-1	-	TRBV7-9	CASSFGAFF	TGTGCCAGCAGCTTCGGAGCTTTCTTT
12	-	TRBJ1-1	-	TRBV10-3	CATDSENTEAFF	TGTGCCACCGATAGCGAAAACACTGAAGCTTTCTTT
15	-	TRBJ1-2	few	TRBV4-3	CASSQDQGSNYGYTF	TGCGCCAGCAGCCAAGATCAGGGGTCAAACTATGGCTACACCTTC
18	TRBD2	TRBJ2-3	-	TRBV4-1	CASSQVSSGSSPTDTQYF	TGCGCCAGCAGCCAAGTCTCCAGCGGGAGTTCCCCCACAGATACGCAGTATTTT
14	-	TRBJ2-3	-	TRBV27	CASSRQKNTDTQYF	TGTGCCAGCAGTAGACAGAAAAACACAGATACGCAGTATTTT
16	-	TRBJ1-2	-	TRBV11-3	CASSLDPFSGVLGYTF	TGTGCCAGCAGCTTGGATCCGTTCTCAGGTGTCTTGGGCTACACCTTC
14	-	TRBJ1-1	-	TRBV18	CASSPRKRMTEAFF	TGTGCCAGCTCACCACGAAAGAGGATGACTGAAGCTTTCTTT
14	-	TRBJ1-2	-	TRBV7-2	CASSSRTVTYGYTF	TGTGCCAGCAGCTCTCGGACAGTAACCTATGGCTACACCTTC
18	TRBD1	TRBJ1-6	-	TRBV7-9	CASSSAQFRDRGPRPLHF	TGTGCCAGCAGCTCTGCCCAATTCCGGGACAGGGGGCCTAGACCCCTCCACTTT
17	-	TRBJ1-5	-	TRBV28	CASSPPGGGRTGQPQHF	TGTGCCAGCAGTCCCCCCGGTGGAGGGAGGACTGGGCAGCCCCAGCATTTT
14	TRBD1	TRBJ1-2	-	TRBV7-9	CASSLGGGEIGYTF	TGTGCCAGCAGCTTAGGAGGGGGCGAAATAGGCTACACCTTC
14	-	TRBJ2-2	-	TRBV19	CASSVYGHPGELFF	TGTGCCAGTAGTGTTTACGGACACCCCGGGGAGCTGTTTTTT
17	-	TRBJ1-1	-	TRBV27	CASSLYRYREGITEAFF	TGTGCCAGCAGTTTGTATCGCTACAGGGAGGGAATCACTGAAGCTTTCTTT
15	-	TRBJ2-2	-	TRBV19	CASSIWQARTGELFF	TGTGCCAGTAGTATATGGCAGGCTCGTACCGGGGAGCTGTTTTTT
14	-	TRBJ2-7	-	TRBV5-4	CASSLVPGVYEQYF	TGTGCCAGCAGCTTGGTCCCAGGGGTCTACGAGCAGTACTTC
13	-	TRBJ1-1	-	TRBV29-1	CSVERRARTEAFF	TGCAGCGTTGAAAGGAGGGCGCGGACTGAAGCTTTCTTT
14	-	TRBJ2-2	-	TRBV5-1	CASSLNIYTGELFF	TGCGCCAGCAGCTTGAACATCTACACCGGGGAGCTGTTTTTT
15	TRBD1	TRBJ1-2	-	TRBV6-4	CASTLDRGPNYGYTF	TGTGCCAGCACCCTTGACAGGGGACCTAACTATGGCTACACCTTC
16	TRBD1	TRBJ1-5	-	TRBV9	CASSEGQGERKQPQHF	TGTGCCAGCAGCGAAGGACAGGGAGAACGGAAGCAGCCCCAGCATTTT